A selection of T cell receptor beta chains follows, all from one sample in a study of blood T cells in healthy people across ages. TCRdb reanalysed the 5' RACE reads using MiXCR and keeps one entry per CDR3 protein. Of roughly 1,800,000 distinct CDR3 sequences in the sample, roughly 49% were seen once. Material: blood. Receptors were obtained from a woman aged 40 to 49 in good health. CDR3s include the opening cysteine and the closing phenylalanine or tryptophan. The D gene is left open where the match is weak. The size field is filled for only some rows; it gives once, few, many or a size class.

v_gene,abundance,j_gene,d_gene,CDR3nt,CDR3aa
TRBV5-1,.,TRBJ1-2,.,TGCGCCAGCAGCTTGGGCCCCGTATCCAGCTATGGCTACACCTTC,CASSLGPVSSYGYTF
TRBV5-1,.,TRBJ2-7,.,TGCGCCAGCAGCCAAACCCAGACCGGATCCTACGAGCAGTACTTC,CASSQTQTGSYEQYF
TRBV12-3/TRBV12-4,.,TRBJ2-7,.,TGTGCCAGCAGTCTCCTCTACGACGAGCAGTACTTC,CASSLLYDEQYF
TRBV7-2,.,TRBJ2-3,TRBD1,TGTGCCAGCAGCTTTACGGGACAGACAGATACGCAGTATTTT,CASSFTGQTDTQYF
TRBV10-3,.,TRBJ2-4,.,TGTGCCATACAGCGTGACCTAGCCAAAAACATTCCGTACTTC,CAIQRDLAKNIPYF
TRBV11-2,.,TRBJ2-1,.,TGTGCCAGCAGCTTAGAGTATAGCGGCGCATACAATGAGCAGTTCTTC,CASSLEYSGAYNEQFF
TRBV10-3,few,TRBJ2-3,TRBD1,TGTGCCATCAGCCGGGGACAGGGAGGCACAGATACGCAGTATTTT,CAISRGQGGTDTQYF
TRBV27,few,TRBJ2-1,.,TGTGCCAGCAGTTCTGAATTGTACAATGAGCAGTTCTTC,CASSSELYNEQFF
TRBV5-1,.,TRBJ2-3,.,TGCGCCAGCAGCGGGGGCGTCAGGGGAGACACAGATACGCAGTATTTT,CASSGGVRGDTDTQYF
TRBV20-1,.,TRBJ2-1,.,TGCAGTGCTAGACGGGGGAGCTCCTACAATGGGCAGTTCTTC,CSARRGSSYNGQFF
TRBV28,few,TRBJ2-3,.,TGTGCCACCCTTACGGGGGGCTCCAGCACAGATACGCAGTATTTT,CATLTGGSSTDTQYF
TRBV12-3/TRBV12-4,.,TRBJ2-5,.,TGTGCCAGCAGTTTAGTCCTTTGGGAGACCCAGTACTTC,CASSLVLWETQYF
TRBV7-2,few,TRBJ2-1,.,TGTGCCAGCAGCCCTGTGTGGGGAGAGACCCAGTTCTTC,CASSPVWGETQFF
TRBV6-5,few,TRBJ2-5,.,TGTGCCAGCAGTTACTATGCAGGGTCGTCCCAAGAGACCCAGTACTTC,CASSYYAGSSQETQYF
TRBV5-1,.,TRBJ2-7,.,TGCGCCAGCAGCGGGGACGGACCCTACGAGCAGTACTTC,CASSGDGPYEQYF
TRBV11-2,.,TRBJ2-7,.,TGTGCCAGCAGCTTAGATCAAGGGGGCTACGAGCAGTACTTC,CASSLDQGGYEQYF
TRBV20-1,.,TRBJ2-1,TRBD1,TGCAGTGCTGCCAGTGACAGGGGAGAGCAGTTCTTC,CSAASDRGEQFF
TRBV20-1,.,TRBJ2-3,.,TGCAGTGCTCACGGCAGTGGGGGCGCAGATACGCAGTATTTT,CSAHGSGGADTQYF
TRBV4-2,.,TRBJ2-3,.,TGTGCCAGCAGCCAAGGATTGCGGGCCACAGATACGCAGTATTTT,CASSQGLRATDTQYF
TRBV28,.,TRBJ1-6,TRBD1,TGTGCCAGCAGTTCATCAGGACAGGGCCAAATAAATTCACCCCTCCACTTT,CASSSSGQGQINSPLHF
TRBV20-1,.,TRBJ2-7,TRBD2,TGCAGTGCTTTAGCGGGGGGGCTCGAGCAGTACTTC,CSALAGGLEQYF
TRBV2,few,TRBJ2-4,.,TGTGCCAGCAGACAAGGTTGGGCCAAAAACATTCAGTACTTC,CASRQGWAKNIQYF
TRBV5-1,.,TRBJ2-5,.,TGCGCCAGCAGCTTGGATCCGGGGGCCGAAGAGACCCAGTACTTC,CASSLDPGAEETQYF
TRBV29-1,.,TRBJ2-1,.,TGCAGCGTTGAAGGACTTTCCGTTAACGATGAGCAGTTCTTC,CSVEGLSVNDEQFF
TRBV20-1,.,TRBJ2-5,.,TGCAGTGCTAGAGATATGCTTAGCGGCCGAGAGACCCAGTACTTC,CSARDMLSGRETQYF
TRBV27,.,TRBJ1-5,.,TGTGCCAGCAGTTTAAGAGGGATAAATCAGCCCCAGCATTTT,CASSLRGINQPQHF
TRBV13,.,TRBJ1-1,.,TGTGCCAACAGCAAGACCAGGGCGCCGAACACTGAAGCTTTCTTT,CANSKTRAPNTEAFF
TRBV5-5,.,TRBJ2-6,TRBD1,TGTGCCAGCAGCCCCGGGACAGGGCTTAATTCGGGGGCCAACGTCCTGACTTTC,CASSPGTGLNSGANVLTF
TRBV20-1,.,TRBJ2-7,TRBD2,TGCAGTGCTAGCCGGGGCCGACGGGGGGAACCCTACGAGCAGTACTTC,CSASRGRRGEPYEQYF
TRBV12-5,.,TRBJ2-1,.,TGTGCTAGTGGTTTGGTAAGGGAGGGGGGGGGGCTACCCTACAATGAGCAGTTCTTC,CASGLVREGGGLPYNEQFF
TRBV20-1,once,TRBJ1-5,.,TGCAGTGCTAGAGATTTTGGATTAAGCAATCAGCCCCAGCATTTT,CSARDFGLSNQPQHF
TRBV6-5,few,TRBJ2-5,.,TGTGCCAGCAGTGGATATTACCAAGAGACCCAGTACTTC,CASSGYYQETQYF
TRBV11-2,.,TRBJ2-3,.,TGTGCCAGCAGTCTTTGGGCGGGGGCGGGTTCTAGCACAGATACGCAGTATTTT,CASSLWAGAGSSTDTQYF
TRBV7-2,.,TRBJ2-2,.,TGTGCCAGCCATCGAGGGAACGGGGAGCTGTTTTTT,CASHRGNGELFF
TRBV12-3/TRBV12-4,.,TRBJ1-3,.,TGTGCCAGCGGATCACGGGACGAGGGGCAGGGAAACACCATATATTTT,CASGSRDEGQGNTIYF
TRBV20-1,few,TRBJ1-2,.,TGCAGTGCTAGAGTGTTGGACGGCGATCGCTACACCTTC,CSARVLDGDRYTF
TRBV24-1,few,TRBJ2-7,TRBD1,TGTGCCACCAGTGATACCGGGACAGGGTCCTACGAGCAGTACTTC,CATSDTGTGSYEQYF
TRBV20-1,.,TRBJ1-2,.,TGCAGTGCTAATTGGGCCGAGGGACCCTATGGCTACACCTTC,CSANWAEGPYGYTF
TRBV6-2/TRBV6-3,.,TRBJ2-3,.,TGTGCCAGCAGTTCTACGTGGAGGGGGCTATCAGATACGCAGTATTTT,CASSSTWRGLSDTQYF
TRBV11-2,.,TRBJ2-7,TRBD2,TGTGCCAGCAGCCCCAGCCGGACTAGCGGCTACGAGCAGTACTTC,CASSPSRTSGYEQYF
TRBV24-1,few,TRBJ2-1,TRBD2,TGTGCCACCAGTGATCCCCGATCGGGGGGAGTTGGGATCAATGAGCAGTTCTTC,CATSDPRSGGVGINEQFF
TRBV7-2,few,TRBJ1-2,.,TGTGCCAGCAGCTTCGACGGGACCTATGGCTACACCTTC,CASSFDGTYGYTF
TRBV12-3/TRBV12-4,.,TRBJ2-7,TRBD1,TGTGCCAGCAGCACCCGGGAGGGGACAGGGGTCGGCTACGAGCAGTACTTC,CASSTREGTGVGYEQYF
TRBV29-1,.,TRBJ2-7,.,TGCAGCGTTGAAGCTCACGGGGACACGTCCTACGAGCAGTACTTC,CSVEAHGDTSYEQYF
TRBV3-1,.,TRBJ2-5,TRBD1,TGTGCCAGCAGCCCACGGACAGGCAGGAGGACCCAGTACTTC,CASSPRTGRRTQYF
TRBV28,.,TRBJ1-2,TRBD1,TGTGCCAGCAGTGGTACACCCGGACAGGGGGCACGTGGCTACACCTTC,CASSGTPGQGARGYTF
TRBV12-3/TRBV12-4,few,TRBJ2-7,.,TGTGCCAGCAGTTTTGAGTCAGGGAACGAGCAGTACTTC,CASSFESGNEQYF
TRBV5-1,.,TRBJ1-2,.,TGCGCCAGCAGTTCGGGGGCTACGGAGGACTATGGCTACACCTTC,CASSSGATEDYGYTF
TRBV5-1,.,TRBJ2-5,TRBD1,TGCGCCAGCAGCTCCCCAGGGGGCAATGAGGAGACCCAGTACTTC,CASSSPGGNEETQYF
TRBV12-3/TRBV12-4,few,TRBJ1-6,.,TGTGCCAGCAGGGCGTCGGGACGGACAAATTCACCCCTCCACTTT,CASRASGRTNSPLHF
TRBV28,few,TRBJ2-7,.,TGTGCCAGCAGTTTGGGGGAAGGGGGGCAGTACTTC,CASSLGEGGQYF
TRBV24-1,few,TRBJ1-6,.,TGTGCCACCAGTGCTGCGACAGGCGAGAATTCACCCCTCCACTTT,CATSAATGENSPLHF